Listed below are T cell receptor beta chains from one sample, sequenced in a study of T cell responses to AZD1222 COVID-19 vaccine. Generated by immunoSEQ multiplex PCR, the TCRdb table keeps only in-frame clones and is missing some. Among under 200,000 clones listed, 85% to 95% were seen once. The sequenced sample was peripheral blood, obtained on day 0 of AZD1222 vaccination. The receptors shown here come from an adult in good health. The CDR3 runs from the conserved cysteine through the conserved F or W. The order of the fields is D gene, clone size, J gene, CDR3 length, V gene, CDR3 DNA, CDR3 protein. A D gene is named only where the DNA matches it firmly. Clone sizes are given selectively: once, few, many, or a class where the clone is expanded.

d_call: .
clone_size: .
j_call: TRBJ2-1
cdr3_length: 13
v_call: TRBV7-3
cdr3_nt: TGTGCCAGCAGCTTGGCAGACTACAATGAGCAGTTCTTC
cdr3_aa: CASSLADYNEQFF

d_call: TRBD1
clone_size: .
j_call: TRBJ2-5
cdr3_length: 15
v_call: TRBV5-5
cdr3_nt: TGTGCCAGCAGCTTGGGGGGACAGGGGCGAAGGACCCAGTACTTC
cdr3_aa: CASSLGGQGRRTQYF

d_call: TRBD1
clone_size: .
j_call: TRBJ1-2
cdr3_length: 15
v_call: TRBV2
cdr3_nt: TGTGCCAGCAGTTTTGCCAAAGACAGGGTGGGCGGCTACACCTTC
cdr3_aa: CASSFAKDRVGGYTF

d_call: .
clone_size: .
j_call: TRBJ2-7
cdr3_length: 14
v_call: TRBV3-1/TRBV3-2
cdr3_nt: TGTGCCAGCAGCCCCCGGCAGGTTATAGGCGAGCAGTACTTC
cdr3_aa: CASSPRQVIGEQYF

d_call: TRBD2
clone_size: .
j_call: TRBJ2-5
cdr3_length: 17
v_call: TRBV9
cdr3_nt: TGTGCCAGCAGCGTTGGGACTAGCGGGGGACTCCAAGAGACCCAGTACTTC
cdr3_aa: CASSVGTSGGLQETQYF

d_call: .
clone_size: .
j_call: TRBJ1-1
cdr3_length: 12
v_call: TRBV9
cdr3_nt: TGTGCCAGCAGCCAGGGGTCAACTGAAGCTTTCTTT
cdr3_aa: CASSQGSTEAFF

d_call: TRBD1
clone_size: .
j_call: TRBJ2-7
cdr3_length: 16
v_call: TRBV4-3
cdr3_nt: TGCGCCAGCAGCCAAGACCAGGACAGGGTCTTCTACGAGCAGTACTTC
cdr3_aa: CASSQDQDRVFYEQYF

d_call: TRBD2
clone_size: .
j_call: TRBJ2-4
cdr3_length: 14
v_call: TRBV2
cdr3_nt: TGTGCCAGGGAAAGAGCGGGGTCCAAAAACATTCAGTACTTC
cdr3_aa: CARERAGSKNIQYF

d_call: .
clone_size: few
j_call: TRBJ2-2
cdr3_length: 14
v_call: TRBV11-3
cdr3_nt: TGTGCCAGCAGCTTGGGGTTTGGGGCCGGGGAGCTGTTTTTT
cdr3_aa: CASSLGFGAGELFF

d_call: TRBD2
clone_size: .
j_call: TRBJ2-1
cdr3_length: 16
v_call: TRBV19
cdr3_nt: TGTGCCAGTAGACCCGGGACTAGCGGCTCCTACAATGAGCAGTTCTTC
cdr3_aa: CASRPGTSGSYNEQFF

d_call: .
clone_size: .
j_call: TRBJ1-1
cdr3_length: 14
v_call: TRBV11-2
cdr3_nt: TGTGCCAGCAGCCTGGGACAAGGGTCCACTGAAGCTTTCTTT
cdr3_aa: CASSLGQGSTEAFF

d_call: TRBD1
clone_size: .
j_call: TRBJ1-4
cdr3_length: 15
v_call: TRBV6-5
cdr3_nt: TGTGCCAGCAGTTCCCTAGGGACAGCCGCCGAAAAACTGTTTTTT
cdr3_aa: CASSSLGTAAEKLFF

d_call: .
clone_size: .
j_call: TRBJ1-4
cdr3_length: 14
v_call: TRBV3-1/TRBV3-2
cdr3_nt: TGTGCCAGCAGCCAAGTGGGCGGGGGGGAAAAACTGTTTTTT
cdr3_aa: CASSQVGGGEKLFF

d_call: .
clone_size: .
j_call: TRBJ2-2
cdr3_length: 13
v_call: TRBV7-3
cdr3_nt: TGTGCCAGCAGCTTCGGAAACACCGGGGAGCTGTTTTTT
cdr3_aa: CASSFGNTGELFF

d_call: TRBD1
clone_size: .
j_call: TRBJ1-1
cdr3_length: 14
v_call: TRBV27
cdr3_nt: TGTGCCAGCAGTTTGGAAGGGGGCGTGGGTAGAGCTTTCTTT
cdr3_aa: CASSLEGGVGRAFF

d_call: TRBD1
clone_size: .
j_call: TRBJ1-3
cdr3_length: 13
v_call: TRBV7-8
cdr3_nt: TGTGCCAGCAGGGACAGGGGTGGAAACACCATATATTTT
cdr3_aa: CASRDRGGNTIYF

d_call: .
clone_size: .
j_call: TRBJ1-3
cdr3_length: 12
v_call: TRBV6-5
cdr3_nt: TGTGCCAGCAGTTATGGAGTCAACACCATATATTTT
cdr3_aa: CASSYGVNTIYF

d_call: TRBD1
clone_size: .
j_call: TRBJ1-1
cdr3_length: 14
v_call: TRBV2
cdr3_nt: TGTGCCAGCAAATCGGGACAGGGCACCCCTGAAGCTTTCTTT
cdr3_aa: CASKSGQGTPEAFF

d_call: .
clone_size: .
j_call: TRBJ1-2
cdr3_length: 15
v_call: TRBV5-6
cdr3_nt: TGTGCCAGCAGTAGTCAGGGGAGGTGGAACTATGGCTACACCTTC
cdr3_aa: CASSSQGRWNYGYTF

d_call: TRBD1
clone_size: .
j_call: TRBJ1-1
cdr3_length: 13
v_call: TRBV30
cdr3_nt: TGTGCCTGGGGTCGACAGGGAAACACTGAAGCTTTCTTT
cdr3_aa: CAWGRQGNTEAFF

d_call: .
clone_size: .
j_call: TRBJ2-2
cdr3_length: 16
v_call: TRBV9
cdr3_nt: TGTGCCAGCAGCCCCCCCGGTTCTAAGAACACCGGGGAGCTGTTTTTT
cdr3_aa: CASSPPGSKNTGELFF

d_call: TRBD2
clone_size: .
j_call: TRBJ2-1
cdr3_length: 17
v_call: TRBV5-1
cdr3_nt: TGCGCCAGCAGCTCCGGACTAGCGGGGGGGCCCTACAATGAGCAGTTCTTC
cdr3_aa: CASSSGLAGGPYNEQFF

d_call: .
clone_size: .
j_call: TRBJ1-3
cdr3_length: 15
v_call: TRBV7-9
cdr3_nt: TGTGCCAGCAGCTCGGGACTGTACTCTGGAAACACCATATATTTT
cdr3_aa: CASSSGLYSGNTIYF

d_call: .
clone_size: .
j_call: TRBJ2-1
cdr3_length: 16
v_call: TRBV7-9
cdr3_nt: TGTGCCAGCAGCTTCCCCGGGACCTTAGGAAGAGGTGAGCAGTTCTTC
cdr3_aa: CASSFPGTLGRGEQFF

d_call: TRBD2
clone_size: .
j_call: TRBJ2-1
cdr3_length: 19
v_call: TRBV11-2
cdr3_nt: TGTGCCAGCAGTAACTTTGGGTGGAGCGGGGGGGCTAATCGGAATGAGCAGTTCTTC
cdr3_aa: CASSNFGWSGGANRNEQFF

d_call: .
clone_size: .
j_call: TRBJ1-2
cdr3_length: 13
v_call: TRBV18
cdr3_nt: TGTGCCAGCTCACCATCCACTAACTATGGCTACACCTTC
cdr3_aa: CASSPSTNYGYTF

d_call: .
clone_size: .
j_call: TRBJ1-2
cdr3_length: 13
v_call: TRBV10-3
cdr3_nt: TGTGCCATCAGTCCCCGGGGGCGCGATGGCTACACCTTC
cdr3_aa: CAISPRGRDGYTF

d_call: .
clone_size: .
j_call: TRBJ1-2
cdr3_length: 14
v_call: TRBV2
cdr3_nt: TGTGCCAGAGCCCTTGACAGACTCTACTATGGCTACACCTTC
cdr3_aa: CARALDRLYYGYTF

d_call: .
clone_size: once
j_call: TRBJ1-5
cdr3_length: 14
v_call: TRBV7-4
cdr3_nt: TGTGCCAGCCCCCGGGGAGGTTTCAATCAGCCCCAGCATTTT
cdr3_aa: CASPRGGFNQPQHF

d_call: .
clone_size: once
j_call: TRBJ1-1
cdr3_length: 12
v_call: TRBV10-2
cdr3_nt: TGCGCCAGCACCTCACCGGGGAGTGAAGCTTTCTTT
cdr3_aa: CASTSPGSEAFF

d_call: TRBD1
clone_size: .
j_call: TRBJ1-6
cdr3_length: 14
v_call: TRBV6-6
cdr3_nt: TGTGCCAGCACACCCGCCAGGGGGGTCTCACCCCTCCACTTT
cdr3_aa: CASTPARGVSPLHF

d_call: .
clone_size: .
j_call: TRBJ2-1
cdr3_length: 18
v_call: TRBV9
cdr3_nt: TGTGCCAGCAGCGTAGTGGCGGGACTCGGTCCGATCTACAATGAGCAGTTCTTC
cdr3_aa: CASSVVAGLGPIYNEQFF

d_call: .
clone_size: .
j_call: TRBJ1-2
cdr3_length: 13
v_call: TRBV6-1
cdr3_nt: TGTGCCAGCAGTGAAGGCCAGTGGTATGGCTACACCTTC
cdr3_aa: CASSEGQWYGYTF

d_call: TRBD1
clone_size: once
j_call: TRBJ1-1
cdr3_length: 13
v_call: TRBV28
cdr3_nt: TGTGCCAGCAGTTTGACAGGGGTCGCTGAAGCTTTCTTT
cdr3_aa: CASSLTGVAEAFF

d_call: TRBD2
clone_size: .
j_call: TRBJ2-2
cdr3_length: 16
v_call: TRBV6-5
cdr3_nt: TGTGCCAGCAGTTACTCGGCGGGGGTAGGGACCGGGGAGCTGTTTTTT
cdr3_aa: CASSYSAGVGTGELFF

d_call: .
clone_size: once
j_call: TRBJ1-2
cdr3_length: 13
v_call: TRBV3-1/TRBV3-2
cdr3_nt: TGTGCCAGCAGCCAAGCAGAGAACTATGGCTACACCTTC
cdr3_aa: CASSQAENYGYTF

d_call: .
clone_size: .
j_call: TRBJ2-1
cdr3_length: 16
v_call: TRBV9
cdr3_nt: TGTGCCAGCAGCGTATGGAGGACGGAACCTAGGCCCGAGCAGTTCTTC
cdr3_aa: CASSVWRTEPRPEQFF